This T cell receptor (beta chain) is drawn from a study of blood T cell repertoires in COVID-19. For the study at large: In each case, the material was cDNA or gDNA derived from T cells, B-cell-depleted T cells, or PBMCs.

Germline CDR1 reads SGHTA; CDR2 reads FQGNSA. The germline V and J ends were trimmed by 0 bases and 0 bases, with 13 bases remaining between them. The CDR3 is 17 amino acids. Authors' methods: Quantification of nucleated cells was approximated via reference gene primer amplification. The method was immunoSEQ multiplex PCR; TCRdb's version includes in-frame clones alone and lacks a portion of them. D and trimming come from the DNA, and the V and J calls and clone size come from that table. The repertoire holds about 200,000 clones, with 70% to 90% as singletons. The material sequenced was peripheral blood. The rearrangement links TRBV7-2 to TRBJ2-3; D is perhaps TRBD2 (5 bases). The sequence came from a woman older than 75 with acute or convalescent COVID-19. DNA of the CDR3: TGTGCCAGCAGCTTAGCCTATGGCGGGCCTAGCACAGATACGCAGTATTTT. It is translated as CASSLAYGGPSTDTQYF. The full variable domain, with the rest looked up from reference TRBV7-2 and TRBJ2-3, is GAGVSQSPSNKVTEKGKDVELRCDPISGHTALYWYRQSLGQGLEFLIYFQGNSAPDKSGLPSDRFSAERTGGSVSTLTIQRTQQEDSAVYLCASSLAYGGPSTDTQYFGPGTRLTVL.